A selection of T cell receptor beta chains follows, all from one sample in a study of cytomegalovirus exposure and HLA in healthy donors. Some clones are missing from TCRdb's copy, which holds only in-frame ones; the method was immunoSEQ multiplex PCR. Found here are some 150,000 clones, roughly 79% of them singletons; the top ten hold about 2%. Source material: PBMCs. All receptors come from a woman between 25 and 40 years old in good health and CMV-seropositive. The CDR3 runs from the conserved cysteine through the conserved F or W. The D gene is left open where the match is weak. Rows give clone size only sometimes, using once, few, many, or a class for an expanded clone.

D gene | J gene | V gene | clone size | CDR3 DNA | CDR3 protein
TRBD2 | TRBJ2-2 | TRBV27 | few | TGTGCCAGCAGTTTGGGGCGGGAGGGCCTGAACACCGGGGAGCTGTTTTTT | CASSLGREGLNTGELFF
- | TRBJ2-3 | TRBV7-5 | - | TGTGCCAGAAGCCCATTCGGGAACACAGATACGCAGTATTTT | CARSPFGNTDTQYF
- | TRBJ1-2 | TRBV7-8 | - | TGTGCCAGCAGCTTAGTAATATCGACTTCGTATGGCTACACCTTC | CASSLVISTSYGYTF
TRBD2 | TRBJ2-3 | TRBV28 | - | TGTGCCAGCAGCCCTAGCGGGGTGGGCACAGATACGCAGTATTTT | CASSPSGVGTDTQYF
TRBD1 | TRBJ2-7 | TRBV5-4 | few | TGTGCCAGCAGCCCGGGACAGGACTCCTACGAGCAGTACTTC | CASSPGQDSYEQYF
TRBD1 | TRBJ2-7 | TRBV5-4 | - | TGTGCCAGCACACCGACAAACGACAGGGCAGCCTACGAGCAGTACTTC | CASTPTNDRAAYEQYF
TRBD1 | TRBJ1-1 | TRBV5-1 | - | TGCGCCAGCAGCCTACTAACAGGGGATGCTGAAGCTTTCTTT | CASSLLTGDAEAFF
TRBD1 | TRBJ2-5 | TRBV5-1 | - | TGCGCCAGCAGCTTGGGTCCCGCCGGGACAGCTACGTACCAAGAGACCCAGTACTTC | CASSLGPAGTATYQETQYF
- | TRBJ2-7 | TRBV6-5 | few | TGTGCCAGCAGTTACTCGACAGGTCCCCCTGACGAGCAGTACTTC | CASSYSTGPPDEQYF
TRBD2 | TRBJ2-3 | TRBV11-2 | - | TGTGCCAGCAGTTACGGAAGCGGGGGGCCCACAGATACGCAGTATTTT | CASSYGSGGPTDTQYF
- | TRBJ2-1 | TRBV7-2 | - | TGTGCCAGCAGCTTAGGAACGGAGAATGAGCAGTTCTTC | CASSLGTENEQFF
TRBD1 | TRBJ1-5 | TRBV6-6 | - | TGTGCCAGCAGTCCTTCGACAGGGGCTGCGCATCAGCCCCAGCATTTT | CASSPSTGAAHQPQHF
TRBD2 | TRBJ2-1 | TRBV6-4 | once | TGTGCCAGCAGTGACACGTCGGGGGGGCCGAGTGAGCAGTTCTTC | CASSDTSGGPSEQFF
TRBD1 | TRBJ1-2 | TRBV10-2 | - | TGCGCCAGCAGTGACGACAGGGGGCGCGTCTATGGCTACACCTTC | CASSDDRGRVYGYTF
- | TRBJ2-7 | TRBV7-9 | - | TGTGCCAGCAGCTTAGCGGTCAGGCAGCAGTACTTC | CASSLAVRQQYF
- | TRBJ1-5 | TRBV4-1 | - | TGCGCCAGCAGCCAAGACGGGGGAGCGAGCAATCAGCCCCAGCATTTT | CASSQDGGASNQPQHF
TRBD1 | TRBJ1-1 | TRBV4-3 | - | TGCGCCAGCAGCCAAGAGGGACAGGGTTACGCTGAAGCTTTCTTT | CASSQEGQGYAEAFF